This TCR beta chain was retrieved from a study of graft-versus-host responses after intestinal transplantation. Study as a whole: The transplants performed in recipients were multivisceral, liver-intestinal, or isolated intestinal. Every recipient had anti-thymocyte globulin induction and 2 to 3 years of tacrolimus plus steroids.

On this clone itself: Its antigen remains unidentified.

Data came from immunoSEQ multiplex PCR; TCRdb stores just in-frame clones and leaves some out. The sample records some 44,000 clones, about 95% being singletons. Study outcomes and limitations: Among recipient marrow samples, GvH clones were found; some appeared first in ileum or blood. Graft-donor T cell macrochimerism in patients accompanied high graft-versus-host to host-versus-graft clonal ratios in allografts.

This CDR3 is 16 amino acids long. Trimming cost V 5 bases and J 2 bases, with 15 bases left between them. Germline V gene sequence: CDR1 SGHNT, CDR2 YENEEA. This sample comprised PBMCs, obtained roughly 51 weeks after intestinal transplant. The V call is TRBV11-3, the J call TRBJ2-2; TRBD1 might be the D (5 bases). The clonotype comes from a human patient who received an intestinal transplant, so some T cells may come from the graft donor. The CDR3: CASSPGQGVNTGELFF. CDR3 bases: TGTGCCAGCAGCCCTGGTCAGGGCGTCAACACCGGGGAGCTGTTTTTT.